The next 30 T cell receptor beta chains were all read from a single sample in a study of blood T cell repertoires in COVID-19. Libraries were prepared by immunoSEQ multiplex PCR; TCRdb keeps only in-frame clonotypes and omits some of them. The data show 250,000 or so clones, around 89% seen once. Sequencing was performed on peripheral blood. The receptor source for this set is a woman aged 55-69 years with COVID-19, enrolled during active disease.

This clone was recorded once. This sequence joins TRBV27 and TRBJ2-1; D is perhaps TRBD2 (5 bases). V gave up 6 bases and J gave up 4 bases, with 22 bases separating them. Germline CDR1 is MNHEY and CDR2 is SMNVEV (reference sequence). The CDR3 sequence is 17 residues long. In nucleotides, the CDR3 is TGTGCCAGCAGAGCTTTTACGAAGCGGAGCCCTTACAATGAGCAGTTCTTC. As protein: CASRAFTKRSPYNEQFF.

The chain's CDR3 is CASSTRGTSGVDTQYF. The CDR3 nucleotides are TGTGCCAGCAGCACCCGTGGGACTAGTGGGGTAGATACGCAGTATTTT. The chain employs TRBV5-6 and TRBJ2-3, with TRBD2 matching over 8 bases. Trimming took 4 bases from V and 5 from J; bases not matched to a gene: 12. CDR3 length: 16 residues. From germline, CDR1 is SGHDT and CDR2 YYEEEE.

The chain employs TRBV6-2 or TRBV6-3 and TRBJ1-2; a weak D match, TRBD1 (5 bases). V shed 5 bases and J shed 4 bases, with 11 bases lying between them. This CDR3 region has 13 residues. CDR1 and CDR2 (germline): MNHEY, SVGEGT. CDR3: CASSLEGRYGYTF. As DNA, the CDR3 is TGTGCCAGCAGTCTGGAGGGGCGCTATGGCTACACCTTC.

The chain has TRBV19 and TRBJ1-2; possibly TRBD1 for D (6 bases). Germline CDR1 is LNHDA and CDR2 is SQIVND (reference sequence). V lost 7 bases, J lost 4 bases, and 16 bases lay in between. The CDR3 loop spans 14 amino acids. Written as DNA, the CDR3 is TGTGCCAGTACCTCGGACAGATCCTCCTATGGCTACACCTTC. Translating it yields CASTSDRSSYGYTF.

The chain carries TRBV7-2 and TRBJ1-3, with D perhaps TRBD1 (6 bases). The CDR3 is made up of 15 amino acids. Trimming pared 1 base from V and 2 bases from J, leaving 9 bases between. Germline lookup yields CDR1 SGHTA and CDR2 FQGNSA. CDR3 amino acids: CASSLDQGTGNTIYF. Here the CDR3 DNA reads TGTGCCAGCAGCTTAGATCAGGGGACTGGAAACACCATATATTTT. The entire variable domain, with the rest obtained from reference TRBV7-2 and TRBJ1-3, is as follows: GAGVSQSPSNKVTEKGKDVELRCDPISGHTALYWYRQSLGQGLEFLIYFQGNSAPDKSGLPSDRFSAERTGGSVSTLTIQRTQQEDSAVYLCASSLDQGTGNTIYFGEGSWLTVV.

The gene calls are TRBV6-6 and TRBJ1-4, with a tentative D call TRBD1 (6 bases). Trimming took 4 bases from V and 5 from J, leaving 11 bases between them. From germline, CDR1 is MNHNY and CDR2 SVGAGI (reference sequence). The CDR3 totals 14 residues. In DNA, the CDR3 is TGTGCCAGCAGTTCCCTGGACAGCAATGAAAAACTGTTTTTT. The encoded protein is CASSSLDSNEKLFF.

The genes are TRBV11-2 and TRBJ2-7, with 12 bases fitting TRBD2. Unmatched junction bases numbered 4, after V lost 5 bases and J lost 5 bases. Germline V gene data show CDR1 as SGHAT and CDR2 as FQNNGV. CDR3 size: 14 residues. CDR3 nucleotides: TGTGCCAGCAGCCCGAGGACTAGCGGGGACGAGCAGTACTTC. Its protein is CASSPRTSGDEQYF. Together with reference TRBV11-2 and TRBJ2-7, the CDR3 gives the full variable domain: EAGVAQSPRYKIIEKRQSVAFWCNPISGHATLYWYQQILGQGPKLLIQFQNNGVVDDSQLPKDRFSAERLKGVDSTLKIQPAKLEDSAVYLCASSPRTSGDEQYFGPGTRLTVT.

The rearrangement joins TRBV5-8 to TRBJ2-5; TRBD1 is a possible D gene (5 bases). This CDR3 is built from 12 residues. Germline CDR1 is SGHTS and CDR2 is YDEGEE. Trimming cost V 0 bases and J 11 bases, with 11 bases left between them. CDR3 DNA sequence: TGTGCCAGCAGCTTGGACAACAGGTTACAGTACTTC. Protein sequence: CASSLDNRLQYF.

V and J are TRBV6-5 and TRBJ1-6, with a tentative D call TRBD1 (5 bases). CDR1 MNHEY and CDR2 SVGAGI come from the germline V gene. This CDR3 is built from 15 residues. With 5 bases removed from V and 10 bases from J, the gap between germline ends came to 18 bases. CDR3 nucleotides: TGTGCCAGCAGTCCCCGGGGGGGGTTAGCGTCACCCCTCCACTTT. This translates into CASSPRGGLASPLHF.

The chain couples TRBV4-3 to TRBJ2-3, with D tentatively TRBD2 (7 bases). There are 16 residues in the CDR3. Trimming took 1 base from V and 0 from J, leaving 11 bases between them. Germline loops: CDR1 LGHNA, CDR2 YSLEER. The CDR3 DNA sequence: TGCGCCAGCAGCCAAGGGGAGGGGGGGAGCACAGATACGCAGTATTTT. Its translation is CASSQGEGGSTDTQYF.

V usage is TRBV18 and J usage is TRBJ2-4; possible D gene TRBD1, 6 bases. Per the germline V gene, CDR1 is KGHSH and CDR2 is LQKENI. The V and J ends lost 2 bases and 0 bases respectively, with 11 bases between them. This CDR3 has 16 amino acids. The CDR3 is CASSPVTGVAKNIQYF. In DNA, the CDR3 is TGTGCCAGCTCACCAGTGACAGGAGTAGCCAAAAACATTCAGTACTTC.

This chain uses TRBV12-3 or TRBV12-4 with TRBJ1-1; 11 nucleotides align to TRBD1. J was trimmed by 9 bases and V by 7 bases; bases with no gene match: 7. The CDR3 is 13 residues long. CDR3 bases: TGTGCCAGCACCGGACAGGGGGCGCGTCAAGCTTTCTTT. Its translation is CASTGQGARQAFF.

The chain couples TRBV19 to TRBJ1-6; TRBD1 agrees at 8 bases. Germline values: CDR1 LNHDA, CDR2 SQIVND (reference sequence). The CDR3 covers 15 residues. V trimming: 7 bases; J trimming: 10 bases; junction bases outside the gene matches: 12. The CDR3 DNA reads as TGTGCCAGTACCCTCGGTGGCAGGGGGCAATCACCCCTCCACTTT. Translation gives CASTLGGRGQSPLHF. The variable domain in full, completed from reference TRBV19 and TRBJ1-6, reads DGGITQSPKYLFRKEGQNVTLSCEQNLNHDAMYWYRQDPGQGLRLIYYSQIVNDFQKGDIAEGYSVSREKKESFPLTVTSAQKNPTAFYLCASTLGGRGQSPLHFGNGTRLTVT.

The chain has TRBV11-2 and TRBJ2-7; D possibly corresponds to TRBD2 (7 bases). Germline loops: CDR1 SGHAT, CDR2 FQNNGV. V lost 0 bases and J lost 6, with 12 bases in between. The CDR3 totals 14 residues. The CDR3 loop reads CASSLDPGGLEQYF. The CDR3 DNA reads TGTGCCAGCAGCTTAGATCCGGGGGGCCTCGAGCAGTACTTC.

This chain joins TRBV11-2 and TRBJ2-1; tentatively, D is TRBD2 (5 bases). V was pared by 0 bases and J by 6 bases, with 15 bases between. Germline CDR1 reads SGHAT; CDR2 reads FQNNGV. The length of the CDR3 is 16 residues. The CDR3 bases are TGTGCCAGCAGCTTAGAAATGTCCGGAGGAACCAATGAGCAGTTCTTC. This translates into CASSLEMSGGTNEQFF. The variable domain in full, with the rest retrieved from reference TRBV11-2 and TRBJ2-1, is EAGVAQSPRYKIIEKRQSVAFWCNPISGHATLYWYQQILGQGPKLLIQFQNNGVVDDSQLPKDRFSAERLKGVDSTLKIQPAKLEDSAVYLCASSLEMSGGTNEQFFGPGTRLTVL.

The rearrangement links TRBV5-1 to TRBJ1-2; D perhaps matches TRBD1 (6 bases). The germline V gene encodes CDR1 SGHRS and CDR2 YFSETQ. V dropped 4 bases and J dropped 5 bases, with 9 bases sitting between them. This CDR3 is built from 12 residues. Here the CDR3 reads CASSPGQYGYTF. CDR3 coding DNA: TGCGCCAGCAGCCCCGGACAGTATGGCTACACCTTC. The variable domain in full, completed from reference TRBV5-1 and TRBJ1-2, reads KAGVTQTPRYLIKTRGQQVTLSCSPISGHRSVSWYQQTPGQGLQFLFEYFSETQRNKGNFPGRFSGRQFSNSRSEMNVSTLELGDSALYLCASSPGQYGYTFGSGTRLTVV.

The chain couples TRBV13 to TRBJ1-1; tentative D call: TRBD1 (6 bases). Trimming left V 2 bases short and J 7 bases short, with 14 bases between. Germline V CDR1 and CDR2: PRHDT, FYEKMQ (reference sequence). The CDR3 length is 14 residues. CDR3 protein: CASSLSDRTNEAFF. The DNA of the CDR3 is TGTGCCAGCAGCTTATCCGACAGGACAAATGAAGCTTTCTTT.

This chain connects TRBV27 to TRBJ2-2; TRBD2 might be the D (6 bases). With 7 bases removed from V and 8 bases from J, the gap between germline ends came to 23 bases. Germline V lookup: CDR1 MNHEY, CDR2 SMNVEV (reference sequence). The CDR3 consists of 16 residues. The CDR3 region is CASTLRAGEGGGELFF. In nucleotides, the CDR3 is TGTGCCAGCACCCTAAGGGCAGGTGAAGGAGGGGGGGAGCTGTTTTTT.

The chain links TRBV3-1 (or the pseudogene TRBV3-2) to TRBJ1-1, with 7 bases identical to TRBD1. The germline V gene encodes CDR1 LGHDT and CDR2 YNNKEL (reference sequence). The V segment lost 1 base and the J segment 8 bases; nucleotides outside the gene matches: 7. This CDR3 comprises 14 residues. The CDR3 region is CASSQVRTGAEAFF. CDR3 DNA sequence: TGTGCCAGCAGCCAAGTTAGGACAGGCGCCGAAGCTTTCTTT.

The rearrangement uses TRBV30 and TRBJ1-2, with 7 bases aligning to TRBD1. This CDR3 is built from 13 residues. Looked up from germline, CDR1 is GTSNPN and CDR2 is SVGIG (reference sequence). V lost 4 bases, J lost 5 bases, and 7 bases stayed unmatched. CDR3 in DNA: TGTGCCTGGACCGGGACAGCGGATTATGGCTACACCTTC. This translates into CAWTGTADYGYTF.

V and J are TRBV4-3 and TRBJ2-1, with D perhaps TRBD2 (6 bases). The CDR3 is 16 residues long. V shed 0 bases and J shed 8 bases, with 17 bases lying between them. CDR1 and CDR2 (germline): LGHNA, YSLEER. This CDR3 is CASSQDRSGRPHEQFF. CDR3 sequence (DNA): TGCGCCAGCAGCCAAGATAGAAGCGGGCGGCCCCATGAGCAGTTCTTC.

The rearrangement joins TRBV11-2 to TRBJ1-2; TRBD1 might be the D (6 bases). CDR1 is SGHAT, CDR2 FQNNGV, per germline. Trimming removed 2 bases at V and 4 bases at J, with 14 bases between. This CDR3 contains 15 residues. The CDR3 DNA follows: TGTGCCAGCAGCTTATTGGGGGCAGGGGTCTATGGCTACACCTTC. This encodes CASSLLGAGVYGYTF.

The chain recombines TRBV6-2 or TRBV6-3 with TRBJ2-7; the match to TRBD1 covers 8 bases. V lost 5 bases to trimming and J lost 3 bases; unmatched junction nucleotides: 0. Per germline, CDR1 MNHEY and CDR2 SVGEGT. The CDR3 length is 12 residues. Here the CDR3 DNA reads TGTGCCAGCAGTGACAGGGGCTACGAGCAGTACTTC. Translating gives CASSDRGYEQYF.

The chain couples TRBV5-5 to TRBJ2-1; D might be TRBD2 (6 bases). The germline V gene encodes CDR1 SGHKS and CDR2 YYEKEE (reference sequence). The CDR3 is made up of 16 amino acids. The V and J ends lost 6 bases and 4 bases respectively, with 20 bases between them. CDR3 in amino acids: CASTQPRSGLYNEQFF. The CDR3 nucleotides are TGTGCCAGCACCCAACCCCGGAGCGGGCTTTACAATGAGCAGTTCTTC.

This clone was detected once. The rearrangement links TRBV5-8 to TRBJ2-3, with 9 bases aligning to TRBD1. The trim removed 0 bases at V and 4 bases at J, leaving 0 bases unmatched. CDR1 is SGHTS and CDR2 is YDEGEE in the germline V gene. The CDR3 runs 14 residues. CDR3 coding DNA: TGTGCCAGCAGCTTGGGACAGGGGGCAGATACGCAGTATTTT. Translation: CASSLGQGADTQYF.

CDR3 in amino acids: CASSDTGRGDEKLFF. Written as DNA, the CDR3 is TGTGCCAGCAGTGATACAGGGAGGGGAGATGAAAAACTGTTTTTT. J is TRBJ1-4 and V is TRBV6-6, with D perhaps TRBD1 (6 bases). The V end lost 5 bases, the J end lost 6 bases, and 16 bases lay between the germline ends. CDR1 is MNHNY and CDR2 is SVGAGI in the germline V gene (reference sequence). The length of the CDR3 is 15 residues.

The rearrangement joins TRBV5-1 to TRBJ1-3, with D uncertain. The CDR3 is 14 amino acids. The germline V gene encodes CDR1 SGHRS and CDR2 YFSETQ. Trimming removed 3 bases from V and 4 bases from J, with 11 bases in between. CDR3 bases: TGCGCCAGCAGCTCCACAGTTTCGGGAAACACCATATATTTT. It is translated as CASSSTVSGNTIYF.

This sequence joins TRBV28 and TRBJ1-5, with 7 bases that match TRBD1. Germline V gives CDR1 MDHEN, CDR2 SYDVKM. V trimming: 8 bases; J trimming: 4 bases; junction bases outside the gene matches: 11. This CDR3 comprises 15 residues. The CDR3 is CASRYSDRDNQPQHF. The CDR3 nucleotides are TGTGCCAGCCGATACTCAGACAGGGATAATCAGCCCCAGCATTTT. The full variable domain, completed using reference TRBV28 and TRBJ1-5, is DVKVTQSSRYLVKRTGEKVFLECVQDMDHENMFWYRQDPGLGLRLIYFSYDVKMKEKGDIPEGYSVSREKKERFSLILESASTNQTSMYLCASRYSDRDNQPQHFGDGTRLSIL.

This chain links TRBV9 with TRBJ1-2, with D uncertain. The germline V and J ends were trimmed by 4 bases and 3 bases, with 16 bases remaining between them. Germline CDR1 and CDR2: SGDLS and YYNGEE. This CDR3 spans 15 amino acids. The CDR3 DNA reads as TGTGCCAGCAGCTCCCGGGCCAAGGACTACTATGGCTACACCTTC. It specifies CASSSRAKDYYGYTF.

V gene TRBV7-6 combines with J gene TRBJ1-1, with D maybe TRBD1 (5 bases). Germline V CDR1 and CDR2: SGHVS, FNYEAQ. The CDR3 length is 15 residues. The V and J ends lost 1 base and 1 base respectively, with 10 bases between them. The CDR3 is CASSLDSGGNTEAFF. CDR3 DNA sequence: TGTGCCAGCAGCTTAGATTCGGGGGGGAACACTGAAGCTTTCTTT.